This T cell receptor (beta chain) is from a study of OX40 agonist ivuxolimab in advanced cancers. Study-level information: The treatment was a fully human IgG2 OX40 agonist, ivuxolimab. Findings and limits, study-wide: Partly responding patients at 0.1-3.0 mg/kg showed some of the smallest clonal expansion. Fewer expanded clones were found on average in CD4+ than in CD8+ T cells.

The protocol was immunoSEQ multiplex PCR, while the TCRdb copy is restricted to in-frame clones and leaves out a portion. Counted here are roughly 70,000 clones, roughly 80% occurring once; the ten biggest clones make up roughly 0.4%. Points on this clone: What it binds is unknown.

V was clipped by 7 bases and J by 4 bases, with 17 bases between them. Looked up from germline, CDR1 is SQVTM and CDR2 is ANQGSEA. The CDR3 runs 14 residues. The chain uses TRBV29-1 and TRBJ1-5; possibly TRBD1 for D (5 bases). Source: CD4+ or CD8+ T cells sorted from blood, taken in a trial of the OX40 agonist ivuxolimab. This clonotype was sampled from an adult with an advanced solid tumor such as melanoma, head and neck, liver or kidney cancer. CDR3 coding DNA: TGCAGCGCCGCGCTAGGAGGGGCGAATCAGCCCCAGCATTTT. Translated: CSAALGGANQPQHF.